This T cell receptor (beta chain) came from a study of blood T cell repertoires in COVID-19. At the level of the study: PBMCs, B-cell-depleted T cells, or T cells provided the cDNA or gDNA that made up the material.

Germline values: CDR1 SGHDN, CDR2 FVKESK. The CDR3 consists of 16 residues. V gave up 4 bases and J gave up 8 bases; unmatched junction bases: 13. The authors' processing: Amplifying reference gene primers gave estimates of nucleated cell counts. Only in-frame clones appear in the TCRdb table, and some are missing; sequencing was by immunoSEQ multiplex PCR. D and trimming were read from the DNA, whereas the V and J calls and clone size are those reported in that table. The repertoire has 270,000 or so clones, more than 65% of them found once; the top ten carry roughly 3.1%. The origin of this receptor is a woman aged 18-29 years with acute or convalescent COVID-19. Sequencing was carried out using peripheral blood. The chain has TRBV14 and TRBJ2-1, with 8 bases that match TRBD2. The chain's CDR3 is CASSPIGTSFFDEQFF. The CDR3 DNA reads as TGTGCCAGCAGCCCAATCGGGACTAGTTTTTTCGATGAGCAGTTCTTC. Variable domain in full (rest from reference TRBV14 and TRBJ2-1): EAGVTQFPSHSVIEKGQTVTLRCDPISGHDNLYWYRRVMGKEIKFLLHFVKESKQDESGMPNNRFLAERTGGTYSTLKVQPAELEDSGVYFCASSPIGTSFFDEQFFGPGTRLTVL.